The sequence of this TCR beta chain was determined in a study of beta chain features in type 1 diabetes. In the study overall: Cell yields, gender and age were similar in healthy donors and patients. Broader study findings: Healthy donors had naive, central memory and Treg TCRB repertoires that appeared less similar than those seen among patients.

The collection from each donor was one heparinised blood draw averaging around 100 mL. The authors sorted CD4+ naive, central memory, regulatory and stem cell-like memory cells via CD45RO/CCR7/CD25/CD127/CD95/CD27. Expressed TCRB transcripts were sequenced after all isolated RNA was converted to cDNA. Sequenced by immunoSEQ multiplex PCR; TCRdb stores in-frame clones only, minus some. Counted here are hundreds of thousands of clones, 11% to 15% occurring once; the ten biggest clones make up approximately 7%. Of note for this clone: Antigen: not known.

This CDR3 spans 14 amino acids. Looked up from germline, CDR1 is SQVTM and CDR2 is ANQGSEA. V was cut by 0 bases and J by 8 bases, with 15 bases left in between. The specimen sequenced was central memory CD4+ T cells from blood. The rearrangement links TRBV29-1 to TRBJ2-3, with D unclear. The receptor was derived from a man aged 30-40 years in good health. The CDR3 reads CSVEDVATSGTQYF. The CDR3 bases are TGCAGCGTTGAAGATGTGGCTACCTCGGGTACGCAGTATTTT.